The 7 T cell receptor beta chains below come from one sample, sequenced in a study of OX40 agonist ivuxolimab in advanced cancers. Sequencing was performed with immunoSEQ multiplex PCR; in TCRdb, only in-frame clones are kept and a portion is missing. The sample lists about 50,000 clones; 75% to 85% were seen once. Sequenced here: CD4+ or CD8+ T cells sorted from blood, sampled in a trial of the OX40 agonist ivuxolimab. These receptors originate from an adult with an advanced solid tumor such as melanoma, head and neck, liver or kidney cancer.

This chain's CDR3 is CASSVGADTYEQYF. The CDR3 DNA reads as TGTGCCAGCAGCGTAGGGGCGGACACCTACGAGCAGTACTTC. The gene calls are TRBV9 and TRBJ2-7, with D tentatively TRBD1 (5 bases). Germline V CDR1 and CDR2: SGDLS, YYNGEE. This CDR3 is 14 amino acids long. The V and J ends lost 0 bases and 2 bases respectively, with 9 bases between them.

This clone was seen just once. The gene calls are TRBV18 and TRBJ2-2; 12 nucleotides line up with TRBD2. This CDR3 has 18 residues. Germline CDR1 and CDR2: KGHSH and LQKENI. The V and J ends lost 3 bases and 0 bases, in that order; junction bases with no gene match: 5. The CDR3 loop reads CASSPPSGGDPNTGELFF. The CDR3 coding sequence is TGTGCCAGCTCACCCCCTAGCGGGGGGGACCCGAACACCGGGGAGCTGTTTTTT.

The V gene is TRBV6-1, the J gene TRBJ1-5; 8 bases are a match to TRBD1. The CDR3 length is 18 residues. Unmatched junction bases numbered 10, after V lost 3 bases and J lost 0 bases. Germline V gives CDR1 MNHNS, CDR2 SASEGT. The CDR3 loop reads CASSDSTGAGSSNQPQHF. CDR3 nucleotide sequence: TGTGCCAGCAGTGATTCGACAGGGGCGGGCTCTAGCAATCAGCCCCAGCATTTT.

The chain uses TRBV7-8 and TRBJ1-6; a weak D match, TRBD1 (6 bases). Germline lookup yields CDR1 SGHVS and CDR2 FQNEAQ. The CDR3 length is 13 residues. V was cut by 0 bases and J by 13 bases, with 10 bases left in between. CDR3 nucleotide sequence: TGTGCCAGCAGCTTAGCGTCGACAGGTCCCCTCCACTTT. This translates into CASSLASTGPLHF.

The rearrangement uses TRBV27 and TRBJ1-5; the D is unclear. The CDR3 is 12 residues long. Germline V CDR1 and CDR2: MNHEY, SMNVEV (reference sequence). Trimming pared 4 bases from V and 6 bases from J, leaving 7 bases between. CDR3 bases: TGTGCCAGCAGTTCACATACTCAGCCCCAGCATTTT. This codes for CASSSHTQPQHF.

This chain uses TRBV19 with TRBJ2-5, with 11 positions matching TRBD2. CDR1 and CDR2 (germline): LNHDA, SQIVND (reference sequence). V shed 2 bases, J shed 5 bases, and the junction held 4 bases outside the gene matches. The CDR3 is 15 amino acids. The CDR3 spells CASSILAGGMETQYF. The CDR3 nucleotides are TGTGCCAGTAGTATACTAGCGGGGGGTATGGAGACCCAGTACTTC.

V is TRBV19 and J is TRBJ2-3; TRBD2 aligns across 10 bases. Germline V gives CDR1 LNHDA, CDR2 SQIVND (reference sequence). The trim removed 3 bases at V and 10 bases at J, leaving 7 bases unmatched. CDR3 size: 14 residues. CDR3 sequence (DNA): TGTGCCAGTAGTATCACTAGCGGGGCTCCCGCGCAGTATTTT. Translation gives CASSITSGAPAQYF.